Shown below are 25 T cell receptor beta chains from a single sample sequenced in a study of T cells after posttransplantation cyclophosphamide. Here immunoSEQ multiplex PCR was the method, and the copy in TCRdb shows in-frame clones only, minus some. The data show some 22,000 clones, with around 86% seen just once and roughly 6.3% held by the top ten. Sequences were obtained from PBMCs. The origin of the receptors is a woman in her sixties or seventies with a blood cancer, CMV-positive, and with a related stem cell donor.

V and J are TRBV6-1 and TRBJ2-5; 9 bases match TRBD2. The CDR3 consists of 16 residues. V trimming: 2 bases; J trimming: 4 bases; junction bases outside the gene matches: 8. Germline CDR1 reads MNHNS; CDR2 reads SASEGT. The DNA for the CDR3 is TGTGCCAGCAGTGAAAGGACTAGCGCAAGGGTAGAGACCCAGTACTTC. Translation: CASSERTSARVETQYF.

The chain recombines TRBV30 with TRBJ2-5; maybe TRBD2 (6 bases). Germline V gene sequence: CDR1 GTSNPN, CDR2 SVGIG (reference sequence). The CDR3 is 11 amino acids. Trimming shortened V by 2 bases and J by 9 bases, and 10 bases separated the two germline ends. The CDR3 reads CAWSPGVSQYF. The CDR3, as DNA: TGTGCCTGGAGTCCGGGAGTGTCCCAGTACTTC.

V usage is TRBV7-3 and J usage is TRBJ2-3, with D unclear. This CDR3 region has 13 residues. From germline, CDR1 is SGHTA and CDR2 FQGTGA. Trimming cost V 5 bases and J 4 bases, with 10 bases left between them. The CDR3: CASSPSQSDTQYF. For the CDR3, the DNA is TGTGCCAGCAGCCCCAGTCAGTCAGATACGCAGTATTTT.

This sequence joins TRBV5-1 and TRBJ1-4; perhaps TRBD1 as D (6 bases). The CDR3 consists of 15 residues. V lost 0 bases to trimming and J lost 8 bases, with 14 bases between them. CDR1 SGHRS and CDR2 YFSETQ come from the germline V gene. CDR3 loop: CASSLVSRGGEKLFF. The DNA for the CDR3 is TGCGCCAGCAGCTTGGTTAGCAGGGGCGGCGAAAAACTGTTTTTT.

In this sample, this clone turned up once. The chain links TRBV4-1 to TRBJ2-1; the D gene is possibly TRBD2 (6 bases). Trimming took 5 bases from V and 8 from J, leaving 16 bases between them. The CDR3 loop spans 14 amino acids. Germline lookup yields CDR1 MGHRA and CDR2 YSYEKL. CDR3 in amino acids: CASSGSGAEDEQFF. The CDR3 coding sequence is TGCGCCAGCAGCGGGTCGGGAGCAGAGGATGAGCAGTTCTTC.

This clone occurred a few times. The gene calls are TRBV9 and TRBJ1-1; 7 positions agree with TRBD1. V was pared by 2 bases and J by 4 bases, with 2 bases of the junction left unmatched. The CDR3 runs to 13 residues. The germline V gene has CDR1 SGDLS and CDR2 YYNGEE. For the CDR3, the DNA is TGTGCCAGCAGCGTTTCAGGGGGCACTGAAGCTTTCTTT. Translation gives CASSVSGGTEAFF.

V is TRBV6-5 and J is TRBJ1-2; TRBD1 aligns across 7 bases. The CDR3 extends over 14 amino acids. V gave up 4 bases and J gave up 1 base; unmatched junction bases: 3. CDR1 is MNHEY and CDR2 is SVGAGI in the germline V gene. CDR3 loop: CASSSGQLNYGYTF. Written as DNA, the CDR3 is TGTGCCAGCAGTTCGGGACAGCTTAACTATGGCTACACCTTC.

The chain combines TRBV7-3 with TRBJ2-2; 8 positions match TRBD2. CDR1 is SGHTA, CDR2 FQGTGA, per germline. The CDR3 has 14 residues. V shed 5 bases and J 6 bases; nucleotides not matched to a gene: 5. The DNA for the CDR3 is TGTGCCAGCAGCCCCCAGACTAGCGCCGGGGAGCTGTTTTTT. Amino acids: CASSPQTSAGELFF. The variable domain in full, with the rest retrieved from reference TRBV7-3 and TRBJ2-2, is GAGVSQTPSNKVTEKGKYVELRCDPISGHTALYWYRQSLGQGPEFLIYFQGTGAADDSGLPNDRFFAVRPEGSVSTLKIQRTERGDSAVYLCASSPQTSAGELFFGEGSRLTVL.

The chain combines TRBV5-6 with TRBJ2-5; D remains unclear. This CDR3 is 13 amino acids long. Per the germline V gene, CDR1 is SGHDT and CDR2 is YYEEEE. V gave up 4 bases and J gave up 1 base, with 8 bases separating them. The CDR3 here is CASSLRVQETQYF. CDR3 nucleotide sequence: TGTGCCAGCAGCCTTCGGGTCCAAGAGACCCAGTACTTC.

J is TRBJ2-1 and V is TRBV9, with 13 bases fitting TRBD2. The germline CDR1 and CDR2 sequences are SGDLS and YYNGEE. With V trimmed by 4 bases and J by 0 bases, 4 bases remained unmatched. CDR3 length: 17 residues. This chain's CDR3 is CASSFRTSGSSYNEQFF. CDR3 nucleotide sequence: TGTGCCAGCAGCTTCCGGACTAGCGGGAGCTCCTACAATGAGCAGTTCTTC.

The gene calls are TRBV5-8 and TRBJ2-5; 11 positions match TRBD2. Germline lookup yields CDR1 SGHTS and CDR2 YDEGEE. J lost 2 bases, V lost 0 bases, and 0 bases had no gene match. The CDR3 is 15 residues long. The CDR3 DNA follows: TGTGCCAGCAGCTTGGGGACTAGCGGGCAAGAGACCCAGTACTTC. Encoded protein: CASSLGTSGQETQYF.

This CDR3 reads CASSLLAAGVAYEQYF. The CDR3 DNA is TGTGCCAGCAGCTTATTGGCAGCGGGAGTGGCCTACGAGCAGTACTTC. This chain uses TRBV11-2 with TRBJ2-7; 8 positions match TRBD2. The CDR3 has 16 residues. The J segment lost 2 bases and the V segment lost 2 bases, leaving 8 bases of the junction unmatched. The germline CDR1 and CDR2 sequences are SGHAT and FQNNGV. The full variable domain, completed using reference TRBV11-2 and TRBJ2-7, is EAGVAQSPRYKIIEKRQSVAFWCNPISGHATLYWYQQILGQGPKLLIQFQNNGVVDDSQLPKDRFSAERLKGVDSTLKIQPAKLEDSAVYLCASSLLAAGVAYEQYFGPGTRLTVT.

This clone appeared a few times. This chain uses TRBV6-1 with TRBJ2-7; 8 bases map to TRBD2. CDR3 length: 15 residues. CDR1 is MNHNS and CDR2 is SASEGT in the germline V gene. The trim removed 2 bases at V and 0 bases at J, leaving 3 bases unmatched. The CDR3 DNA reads TGTGCCAGCAGTGAATTTAGCGGGAACTCCTACGAGCAGTACTTC. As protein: CASSEFSGNSYEQYF.

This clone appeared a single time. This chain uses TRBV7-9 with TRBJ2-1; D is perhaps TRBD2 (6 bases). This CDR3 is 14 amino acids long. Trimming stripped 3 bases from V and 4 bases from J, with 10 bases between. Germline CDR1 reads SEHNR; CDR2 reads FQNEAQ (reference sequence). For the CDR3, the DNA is TGTGCCAGCAGCTTCGGGACTTCTTACAATGAGCAGTTCTTC. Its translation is CASSFGTSYNEQFF.

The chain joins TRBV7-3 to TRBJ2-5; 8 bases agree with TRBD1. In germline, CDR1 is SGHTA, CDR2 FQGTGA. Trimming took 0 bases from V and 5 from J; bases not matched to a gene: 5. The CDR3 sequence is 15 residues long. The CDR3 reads CASSLTSGGAETQYF. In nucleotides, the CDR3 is TGTGCCAGCAGCTTAACTTCAGGGGGCGCGGAGACCCAGTACTTC.

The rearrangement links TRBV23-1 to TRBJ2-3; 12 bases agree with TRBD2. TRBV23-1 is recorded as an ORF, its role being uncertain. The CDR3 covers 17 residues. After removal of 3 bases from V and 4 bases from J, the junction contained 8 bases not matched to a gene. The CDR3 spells CASSHGSSGRASDTQYF. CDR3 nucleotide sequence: TGCGCCAGCAGTCACGGTTCTAGCGGGAGGGCCTCAGATACGCAGTATTTT.

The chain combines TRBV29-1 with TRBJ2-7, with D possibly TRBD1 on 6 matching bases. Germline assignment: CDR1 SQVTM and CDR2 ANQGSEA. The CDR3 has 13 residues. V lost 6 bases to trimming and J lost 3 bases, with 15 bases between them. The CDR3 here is CSVAQGWGYEQYF. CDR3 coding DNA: TGCAGCGTCGCACAGGGTTGGGGCTACGAGCAGTACTTC.

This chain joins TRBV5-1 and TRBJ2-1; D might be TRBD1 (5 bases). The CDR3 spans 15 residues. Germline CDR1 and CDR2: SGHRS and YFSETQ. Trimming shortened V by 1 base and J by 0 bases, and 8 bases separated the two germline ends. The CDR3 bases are TGCGCCAGCAGCTTGAAAACAGGCTCCTACAATGAGCAGTTCTTC. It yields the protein CASSLKTGSYNEQFF.

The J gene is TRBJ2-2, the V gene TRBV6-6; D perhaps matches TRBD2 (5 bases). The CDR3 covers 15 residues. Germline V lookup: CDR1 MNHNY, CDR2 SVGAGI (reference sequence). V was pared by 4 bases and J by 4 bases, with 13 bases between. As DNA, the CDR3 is TGTGCCAGCAGTTCCGAGCGGAGTTTCACCGGGGAGCTGTTTTTT. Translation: CASSSERSFTGELFF.

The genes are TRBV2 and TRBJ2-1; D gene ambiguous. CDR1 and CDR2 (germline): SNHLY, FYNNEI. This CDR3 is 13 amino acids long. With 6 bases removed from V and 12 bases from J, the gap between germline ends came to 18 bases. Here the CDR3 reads CASSWALRRGQFF. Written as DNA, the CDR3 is TGTGCCAGCAGCTGGGCCCTACGGCGTGGGCAGTTCTTC.

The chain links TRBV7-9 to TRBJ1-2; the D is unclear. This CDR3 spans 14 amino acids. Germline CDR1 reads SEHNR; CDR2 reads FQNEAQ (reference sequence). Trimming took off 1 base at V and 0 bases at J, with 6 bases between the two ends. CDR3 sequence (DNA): TGTGCCAGCAGCTTAGGGTTAGCTAACTATGGCTACACCTTC. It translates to CASSLGLANYGYTF.

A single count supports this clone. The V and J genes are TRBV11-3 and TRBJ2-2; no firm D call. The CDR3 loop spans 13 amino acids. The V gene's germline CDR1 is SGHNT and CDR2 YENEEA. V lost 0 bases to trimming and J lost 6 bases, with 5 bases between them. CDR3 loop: CASSLDLAGELFF. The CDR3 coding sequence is TGTGCCAGCAGCTTAGATCTTGCCGGGGAGCTGTTTTTT.

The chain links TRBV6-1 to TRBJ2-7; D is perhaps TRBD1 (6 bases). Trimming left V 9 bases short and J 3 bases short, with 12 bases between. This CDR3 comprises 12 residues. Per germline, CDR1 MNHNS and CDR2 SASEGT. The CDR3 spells CASCPQGYEQYF. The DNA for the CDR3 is TGTGCCAGTTGCCCACAGGGCTACGAGCAGTACTTC.

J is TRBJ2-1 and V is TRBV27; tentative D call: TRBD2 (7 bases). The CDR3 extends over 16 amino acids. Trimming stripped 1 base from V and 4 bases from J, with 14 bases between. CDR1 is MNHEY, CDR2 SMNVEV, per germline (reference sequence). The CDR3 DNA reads TGTGCCAGCAGTTTATTCGCGGGGGCCGGGTACAATGAGCAGTTCTTC. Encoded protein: CASSLFAGAGYNEQFF.

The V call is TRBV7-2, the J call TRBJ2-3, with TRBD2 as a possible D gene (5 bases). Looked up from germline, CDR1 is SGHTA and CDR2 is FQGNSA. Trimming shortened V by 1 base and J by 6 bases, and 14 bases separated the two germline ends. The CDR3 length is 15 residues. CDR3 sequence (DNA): TGTGCCAGCAGCTTAGGGCGGACCGGGGTGGATACGCAGTATTTT. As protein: CASSLGRTGVDTQYF.